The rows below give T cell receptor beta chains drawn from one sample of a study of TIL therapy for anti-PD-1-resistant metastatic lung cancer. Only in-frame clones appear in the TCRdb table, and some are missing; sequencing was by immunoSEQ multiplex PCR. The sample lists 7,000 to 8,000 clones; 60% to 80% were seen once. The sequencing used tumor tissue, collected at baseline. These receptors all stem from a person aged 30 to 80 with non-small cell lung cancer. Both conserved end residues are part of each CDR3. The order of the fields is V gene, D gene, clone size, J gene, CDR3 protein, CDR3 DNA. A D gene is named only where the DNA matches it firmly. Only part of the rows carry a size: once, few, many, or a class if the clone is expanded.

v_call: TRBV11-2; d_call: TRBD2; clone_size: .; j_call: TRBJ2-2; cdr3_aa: CASSLVRGRQGGELFF; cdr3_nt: TGTGCCAGCAGCTTAGTGCGGGGGAGACAAGGCGGGGAGCTGTTTTTT
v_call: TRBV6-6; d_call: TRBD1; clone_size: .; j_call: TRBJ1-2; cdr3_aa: CASSSGQSYGYTF; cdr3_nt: TGTGCCAGCAGTTCGGGACAGTCCTATGGCTACACCTTC
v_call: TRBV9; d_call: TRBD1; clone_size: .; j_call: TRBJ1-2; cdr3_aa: CASSVAAGGIYGYTF; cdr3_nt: TGTGCCAGCAGCGTAGCGGCAGGGGGCATCTATGGCTACACCTTC
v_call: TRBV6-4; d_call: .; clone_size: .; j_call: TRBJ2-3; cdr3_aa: CASRGNLNTDTQYF; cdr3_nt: TGTGCCAGCAGGGGGAACCTAAACACAGATACGCAGTATTTT
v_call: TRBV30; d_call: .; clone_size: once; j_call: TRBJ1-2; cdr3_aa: CAWSGTGLGGYTF; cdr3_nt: TGTGCCTGGAGCGGGACGGGACTGGGGGGCTACACCTTC
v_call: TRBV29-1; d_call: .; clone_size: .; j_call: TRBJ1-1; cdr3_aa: CSFVRQSAPEAFF; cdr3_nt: TGCAGCTTCGTAAGACAGTCGGCGCCCGAAGCTTTCTTT
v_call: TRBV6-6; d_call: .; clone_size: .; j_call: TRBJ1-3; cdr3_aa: CASRTTTKPSNTIYF; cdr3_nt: TGTGCCAGCAGGACTACTACGAAGCCTTCCAACACCATATATTTT
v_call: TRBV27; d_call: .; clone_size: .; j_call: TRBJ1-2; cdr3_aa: CASSSGISYGYTF; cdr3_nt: TGTGCCAGCAGTTCGGGAATTAGCTATGGCTACACCTTC
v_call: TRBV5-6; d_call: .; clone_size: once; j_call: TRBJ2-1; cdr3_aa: CASSLLSIQASYNEQFF; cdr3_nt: TGTGCCAGCAGCTTACTTTCGATACAAGCAAGCTACAATGAGCAGTTCTTC
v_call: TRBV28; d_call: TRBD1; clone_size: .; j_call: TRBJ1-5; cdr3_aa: CASSFQDRAYNQPQHF; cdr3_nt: TGTGCCAGCAGTTTCCAGGACAGGGCGTATAATCAGCCCCAGCATTTT
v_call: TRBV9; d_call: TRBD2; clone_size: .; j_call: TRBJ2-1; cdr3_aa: CASSVSGRGADEQFF; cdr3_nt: TGTGCCAGCAGCGTCAGCGGGAGAGGGGCTGATGAGCAGTTCTTC
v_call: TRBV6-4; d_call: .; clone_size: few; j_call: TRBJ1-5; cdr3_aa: CASSDGGGNQPQHF; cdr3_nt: TGTGCCAGCAGTGATGGGGGGGGCAATCAGCCCCAGCATTTT
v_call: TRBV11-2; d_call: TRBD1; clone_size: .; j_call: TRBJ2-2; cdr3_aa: CASSTRGQVRGGELFF; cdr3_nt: TGTGCCAGCAGCACCCGAGGACAGGTCCGGGGCGGGGAGCTGTTTTTT
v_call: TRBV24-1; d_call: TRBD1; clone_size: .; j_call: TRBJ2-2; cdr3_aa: CATSGTGEARELFF; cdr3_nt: TGTGCCACCAGTGGGACAGGGGAGGCCCGGGAGCTGTTTTTT
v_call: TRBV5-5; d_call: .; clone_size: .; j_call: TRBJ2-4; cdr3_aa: CASSFEWGSIQYF; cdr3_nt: TGTGCCAGCAGCTTCGAGTGGGGGAGCATTCAGTACTTC
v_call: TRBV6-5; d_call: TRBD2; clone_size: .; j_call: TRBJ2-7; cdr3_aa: CASSTETSGSYEQYF; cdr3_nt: TGTGCCAGCAGTACCGAAACTAGCGGGAGCTACGAGCAGTACTTC
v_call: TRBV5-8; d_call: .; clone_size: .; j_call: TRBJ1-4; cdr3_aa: CASSRGFAEKLFF; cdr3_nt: TGTGCCAGCAGTCGGGGATTTGCTGAAAAACTGTTTTTT
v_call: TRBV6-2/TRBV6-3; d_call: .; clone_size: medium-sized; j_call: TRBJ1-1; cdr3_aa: CASSYTSEAFF; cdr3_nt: TGTGCCAGCAGTTATACCAGCGAAGCTTTCTTT
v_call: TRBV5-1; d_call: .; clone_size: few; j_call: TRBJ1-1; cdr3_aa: CASRRIQGLNTEAFF; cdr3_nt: TGCGCCAGCAGACGTATACAGGGACTGAACACTGAAGCTTTCTTT
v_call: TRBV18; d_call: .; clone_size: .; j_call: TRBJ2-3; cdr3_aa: CASSPLERGVIDTQYF; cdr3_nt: TGTGCCAGCTCCCCCTTGGAGAGGGGGGTTATAGATACGCAGTATTTT
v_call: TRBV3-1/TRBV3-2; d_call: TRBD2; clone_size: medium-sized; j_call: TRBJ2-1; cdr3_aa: CASSPPQAGVDNEQFF; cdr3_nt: TGTGCCAGCAGCCCCCCCCAAGCGGGAGTAGACAATGAGCAGTTCTTC
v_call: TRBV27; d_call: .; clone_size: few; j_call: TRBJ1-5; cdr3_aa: CASSLKGPSSNQPQHF; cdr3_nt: TGTGCCAGCAGTTTAAAGGGACCTTCTAGCAATCAGCCCCAGCATTTT
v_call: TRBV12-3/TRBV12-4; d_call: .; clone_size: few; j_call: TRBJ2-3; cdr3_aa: CASSLRGTDTQYF; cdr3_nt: TGTGCCAGCAGTTTGAGGGGCACAGATACGCAGTATTTT
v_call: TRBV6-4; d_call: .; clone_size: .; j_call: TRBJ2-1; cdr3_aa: CASSDRATEQFF; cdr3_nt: TGTGCCAGCAGTGACAGGGCAACTGAGCAGTTCTTC
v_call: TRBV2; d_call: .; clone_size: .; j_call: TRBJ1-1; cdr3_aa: CASSPRGNTEAFF; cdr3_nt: TGTGCCAGCAGTCCCAGGGGGAACACTGAAGCTTTCTTT
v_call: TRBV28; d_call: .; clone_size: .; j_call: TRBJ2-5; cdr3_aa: CASSLLSGAETQYF; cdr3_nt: TGTGCCAGCAGTTTATTGAGCGGAGCAGAGACCCAGTACTTC
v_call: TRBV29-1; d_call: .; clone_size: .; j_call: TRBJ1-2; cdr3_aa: CSVEQGYGYTF; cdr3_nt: TGCAGCGTTGAACAGGGGTATGGCTACACCTTC
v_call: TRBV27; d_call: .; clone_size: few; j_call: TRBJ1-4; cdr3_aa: CASSFFRGRNEKLFF; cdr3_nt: TGTGCCAGCAGTTTTTTCCGGGGTCGCAATGAAAAACTGTTTTTT
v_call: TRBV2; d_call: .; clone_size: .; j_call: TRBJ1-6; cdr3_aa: CASTVSNSPLHF; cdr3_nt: TGTGCCAGCACCGTCTCTAATTCACCCCTCCACTTT
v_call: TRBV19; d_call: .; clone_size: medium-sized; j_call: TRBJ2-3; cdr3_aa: CASSISRSTDTQYF; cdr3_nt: TGTGCCAGTAGTATTAGCAGAAGCACAGATACGCAGTATTTT
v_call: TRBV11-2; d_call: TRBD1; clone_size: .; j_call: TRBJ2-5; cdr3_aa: CASSLLQGALGTSETQYF; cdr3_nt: TGTGCCAGCAGCTTACTACAGGGGGCGCTGGGAACAAGTGAGACCCAGTACTTC